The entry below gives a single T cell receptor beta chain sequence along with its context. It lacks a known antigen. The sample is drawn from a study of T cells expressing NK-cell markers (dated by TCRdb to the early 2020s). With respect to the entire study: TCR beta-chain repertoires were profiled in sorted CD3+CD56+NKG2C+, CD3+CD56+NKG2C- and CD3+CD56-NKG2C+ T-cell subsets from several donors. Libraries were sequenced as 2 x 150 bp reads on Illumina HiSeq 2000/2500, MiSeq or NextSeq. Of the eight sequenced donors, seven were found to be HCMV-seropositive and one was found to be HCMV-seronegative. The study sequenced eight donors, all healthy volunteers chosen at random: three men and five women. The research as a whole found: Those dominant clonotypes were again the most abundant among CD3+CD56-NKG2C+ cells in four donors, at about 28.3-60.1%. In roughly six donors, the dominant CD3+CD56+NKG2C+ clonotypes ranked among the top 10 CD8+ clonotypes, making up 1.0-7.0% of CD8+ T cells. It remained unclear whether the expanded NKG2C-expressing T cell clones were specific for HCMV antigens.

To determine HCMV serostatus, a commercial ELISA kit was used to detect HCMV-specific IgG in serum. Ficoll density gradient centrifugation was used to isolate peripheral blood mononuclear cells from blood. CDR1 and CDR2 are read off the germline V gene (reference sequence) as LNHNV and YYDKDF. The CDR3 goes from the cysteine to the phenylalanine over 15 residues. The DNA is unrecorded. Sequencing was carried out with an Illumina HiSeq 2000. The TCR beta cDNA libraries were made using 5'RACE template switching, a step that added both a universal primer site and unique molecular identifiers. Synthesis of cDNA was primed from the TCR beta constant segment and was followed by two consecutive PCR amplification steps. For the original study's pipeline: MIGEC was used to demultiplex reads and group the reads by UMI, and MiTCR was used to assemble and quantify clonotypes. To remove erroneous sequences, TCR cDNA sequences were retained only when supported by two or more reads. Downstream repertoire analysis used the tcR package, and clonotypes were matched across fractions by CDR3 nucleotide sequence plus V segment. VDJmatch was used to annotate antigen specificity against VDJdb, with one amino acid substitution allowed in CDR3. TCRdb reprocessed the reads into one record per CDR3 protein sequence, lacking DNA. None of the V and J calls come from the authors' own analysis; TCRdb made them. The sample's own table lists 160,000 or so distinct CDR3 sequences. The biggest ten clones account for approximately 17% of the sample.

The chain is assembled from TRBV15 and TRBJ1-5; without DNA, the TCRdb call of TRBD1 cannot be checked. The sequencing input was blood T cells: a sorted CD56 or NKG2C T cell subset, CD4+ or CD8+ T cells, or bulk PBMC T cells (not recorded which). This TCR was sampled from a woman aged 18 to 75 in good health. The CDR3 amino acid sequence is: CATSADRGWDQPQHF.